This TCR beta chain was identified in a study of T cells in Graves' hyperthyroidism and ophthalmopathy. CDR1 is ENHRY, CDR2 SYGVKD, per germline. V trimming: 6 bases; J trimming: 5 bases; junction bases outside the gene matches: 8. The CDR3 runs 15 residues. Amplification of TCR beta CDR3 regions used RNA as the template. Initially, a first-round RT-PCR of the TCR CDR3 employed the HTBI primer set. TCRdb reprocessed the multiplex PCR reads via MiXCR and lists one record per CDR3 protein. Of approximately 600,000 distinct CDR3 sequences detected, 11% to 15% appear once; the ten largest clones hold roughly 7%. Study-wide findings and caveats: Most thyroid clonotypes with frequency above 0.001 were detected in blood.

This clonotype was seen many times. Its antigen is unidentified. With duration under 3 months, ophthalmopathy was active: Clinical Activity Score at least 3, NOSPECS at least 4. Patients having uncontrolled infection, another autoimmune disease, pregnancy or lactation were not included. PBMCs were obtained from approximately 10 ml fresh peripheral blood. The sample comprised blood. The J gene is TRBJ2-3, the V gene TRBV10-3; 10 nucleotides agree with TRBD2. This clonotype was sampled from a woman younger than 35 with Graves' ophthalmopathy. CDR3 in DNA: TGTGCCATCAGCCTAGCGGGAGATAGGGGAGATACGCAGTATTTT. Encoded protein: CAISLAGDRGDTQYF.